One sample yielded the 10 T cell receptor beta chains listed below, sequenced in a study of post-analysis software for immune sequencing data. Their cognate antigens are unknown. TCR beta cDNA libraries included unique molecular identifiers. A single record per CDR3 protein comes from TCRdb applying MiXCR to the PCR reads. In the table there are 750,000 to 950,000 distinct CDR3 sequences, about 50% of which are singletons. Study results and limitations: About five TRBV segments were more frequent in patients than controls; TRBV5-6, TRBV5-1 and TRBV20-1 belonged to this group.

What was sequenced was blood. The source is a girl aged 5-17 years with multiple sclerosis.

V and J are TRBV11-2 and TRBJ2-3; 15 positions agree with TRBD2. CDR3 length: 14 amino acids. Germline V gives CDR1 SGHAT, CDR2 FQNNGV. The ends lost 1 base at V and 14 bases at J; junction bases unmatched: 4. This CDR3 is CASSLVSGLAGGYF. The DNA for the CDR3 is TGTGCCAGCAGCTTAGTCTCGGGACTAGCGGGAGGGTATTTT.

In its sample, this clonotype was seen once. The V call is TRBV25-1, the J call TRBJ1-6; a possible D gene is TRBD1 (6 bases). Germline CDR1 reads MGHDK; CDR2 reads SYGVNS. The CDR3 spans 14 residues. The V end was cut by 3 bases, the J end by 8 bases, with 11 bases between. CDR3 region: CASSEVRGDSPLHF. CDR3 DNA: TGTGCCAGCAGTGAGGTCAGGGGTGATTCACCCCTCCACTTT.

The chain uses TRBV6-2 or TRBV6-3 and TRBJ1-5; D call uncertain. V dropped 8 bases and J dropped 4 bases, with 15 bases sitting between them. This CDR3 contains 14 residues. CDR1 is MNHEY, CDR2 SVGEGT, per germline. CDR3 region: CASSARVSNQPQHF. The CDR3 DNA reads as TGTGCCAGCTCCGCTCGGGTATCAAATCAGCCCCAGCATTTT.

This clonotype was picked up one time. The chain carries TRBV9 and TRBJ1-4; TRBD1 aligns across 8 bases. V lost 4 bases and J lost 1; bases outside the gene matches: 6. The CDR3 is 16 amino acids. The germline V gene encodes CDR1 SGDLS and CDR2 YYNGEE. The CDR3 is CASSPRGQGTNEKLFF. The CDR3 nucleotides read TGTGCCAGCAGCCCCCGAGGACAGGGAACTAATGAAAAACTGTTTTTT.

This chain connects TRBV5-1 to TRBJ2-1, with 7 bases that match TRBD2. The trim removed 1 base at V and 2 bases at J, leaving 9 bases unmatched. This CDR3 contains 17 residues. CDR1 and CDR2 (germline): SGHRS, YFSETQ. CDR3 nucleotides: TGCGCCAGCAGCTTGCTAGCTACGGGAGGAACCTACAATGAGCAGTTCTTC. Amino acid sequence: CASSLLATGGTYNEQFF.

This clonotype was counted between two and nine times. The chain employs TRBV20-1 and TRBJ2-5, with 11 bases that match TRBD2. The J call may be mistaken, given a closer DNA end match to TRBJ2-7. The CDR3 consists of 13 residues. Germline-derived CDR1 and CDR2 are DFQATT and SNEGSKA (reference sequence). CDR3 coding DNA: TGCAGTGCTCGACTAGCGGGGATCTACGAGCAGTACTTC. Amino acid sequence: CSARLAGIYEQYF.

The chain uses TRBV5-5 and TRBJ2-7; 7 nucleotides align to TRBD2. The CDR3 length is 16 residues. CDR1 and CDR2 from the germline V gene are SGHKS and YYEKEE (reference sequence). V gave up 5 bases and J gave up 0 bases; unmatched junction bases: 11. CDR3 nucleotides: TGTGCCAGCAGATGGGGGGGAAGGAGGCTCTCCTACGAGCAGTACTTC. Its translation: CASRWGGRRLSYEQYF.

This chain joins TRBV6-6 and TRBJ2-3; D is unresolved. CDR3 length: 15 residues. Germline lookup yields CDR1 MNHNY and CDR2 SVGAGI (reference sequence). Trimming took off 5 bases at V and 2 bases at J, with 14 bases between the two ends. The CDR3 DNA is TGTGCCAGCAGTCAAGGGCTAGTTGACACAGATACGCAGTATTTT. This encodes CASSQGLVDTDTQYF.

V usage is TRBV12-3 or TRBV12-4 and J usage is TRBJ1-2; no reliable D call. The V gene lost 6 bases and the J gene lost 7 bases, with 18 bases spanning the gap. This CDR3 has 14 residues. For the CDR3, the DNA is TGTGCCAGCAGGCCATTACCCGGACGGGGTGGCTACACCTTC. Residues: CASRPLPGRGGYTF.

J is TRBJ2-5 and V is TRBV7-9; a weak D match, TRBD1 (6 bases). The last part of the DNA fits TRBJ2-7 better; the J call may be wrong. CDR3 length: 16 amino acids. The germline gives CDR1 SEHNR, CDR2 FQNEAQ (reference sequence). CDR3 region: CASSLGPTGQNYEQYF. The CDR3 DNA sequence: TGTGCCAGCAGCTTAGGCCCAACGGGACAAAACTACGAGCAGTACTTC.